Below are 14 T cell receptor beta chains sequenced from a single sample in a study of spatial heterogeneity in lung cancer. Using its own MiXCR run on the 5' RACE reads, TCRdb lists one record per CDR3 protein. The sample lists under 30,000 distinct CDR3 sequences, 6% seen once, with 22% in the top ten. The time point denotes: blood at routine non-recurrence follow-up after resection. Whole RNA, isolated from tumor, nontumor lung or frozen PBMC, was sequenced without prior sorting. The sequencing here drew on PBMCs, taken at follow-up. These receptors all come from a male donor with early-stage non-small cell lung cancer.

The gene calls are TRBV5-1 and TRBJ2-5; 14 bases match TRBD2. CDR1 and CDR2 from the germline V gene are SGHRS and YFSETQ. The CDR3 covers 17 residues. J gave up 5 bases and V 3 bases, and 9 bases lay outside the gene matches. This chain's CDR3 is CASSSQTSGRARETQYF. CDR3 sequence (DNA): TGCGCCAGCAGCTCTCAGACTAGCGGGAGGGCCCGGGAGACCCAGTACTTC.

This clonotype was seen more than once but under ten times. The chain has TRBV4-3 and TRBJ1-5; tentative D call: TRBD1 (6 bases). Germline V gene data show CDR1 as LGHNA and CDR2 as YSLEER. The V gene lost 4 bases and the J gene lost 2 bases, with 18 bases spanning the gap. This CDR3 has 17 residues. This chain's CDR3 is CASSRNGHRDGNQPQHF. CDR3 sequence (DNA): TGCGCCAGCAGCCGGAACGGACACAGGGACGGCAATCAGCCCCAGCATTTT.

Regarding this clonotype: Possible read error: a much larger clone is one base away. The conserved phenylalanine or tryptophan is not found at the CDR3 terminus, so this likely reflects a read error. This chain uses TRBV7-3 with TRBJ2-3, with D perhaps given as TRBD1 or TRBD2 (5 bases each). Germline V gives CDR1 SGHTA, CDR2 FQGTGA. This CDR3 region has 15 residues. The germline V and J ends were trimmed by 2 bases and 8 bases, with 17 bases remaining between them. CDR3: CASSLDPTEGRTQYS. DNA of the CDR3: TGTGCCAGCAGCTTAGACCCCACCGAGGGGCGTACGCAGTATTCT.

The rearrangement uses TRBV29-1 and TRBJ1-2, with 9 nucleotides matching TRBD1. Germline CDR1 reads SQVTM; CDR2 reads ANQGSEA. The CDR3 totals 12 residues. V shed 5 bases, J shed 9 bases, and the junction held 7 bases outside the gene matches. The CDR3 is CSVFGTGISYTF. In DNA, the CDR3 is TGCAGCGTTTTTGGGACAGGGATCAGCTACACCTTC. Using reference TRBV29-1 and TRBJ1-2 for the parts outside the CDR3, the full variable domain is SAVISQKPSRDICQRGTSLTIQCQVDSQVTMMFWYRQQPGQSLTLIATANQGSEATYESGFVIDKFPISRPNLTFSTLTVSNMSPEDSSIYLCSVFGTGISYTFGSGTRLTVV.

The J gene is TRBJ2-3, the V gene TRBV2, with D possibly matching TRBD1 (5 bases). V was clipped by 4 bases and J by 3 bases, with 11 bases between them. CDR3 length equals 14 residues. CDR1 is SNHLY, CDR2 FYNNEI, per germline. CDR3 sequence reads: CASSGQGETDTQYF. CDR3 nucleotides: TGTGCCAGCAGTGGCCAGGGTGAGACAGATACGCAGTATTTT.

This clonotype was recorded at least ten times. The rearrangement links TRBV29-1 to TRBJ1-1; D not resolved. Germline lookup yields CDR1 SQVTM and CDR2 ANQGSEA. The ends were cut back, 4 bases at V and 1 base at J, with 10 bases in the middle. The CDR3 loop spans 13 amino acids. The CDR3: CSVGMAANTEAFF. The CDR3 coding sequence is TGCAGCGTTGGTATGGCAGCGAACACTGAAGCTTTCTTT.

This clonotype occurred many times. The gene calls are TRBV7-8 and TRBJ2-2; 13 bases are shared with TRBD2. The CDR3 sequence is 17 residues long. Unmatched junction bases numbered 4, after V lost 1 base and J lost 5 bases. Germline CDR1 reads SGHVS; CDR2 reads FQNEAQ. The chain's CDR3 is CASSLEGTSGMTGELFF. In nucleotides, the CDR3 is TGTGCCAGCAGCTTAGAAGGGACTAGCGGGATGACCGGGGAGCTGTTTTTT.

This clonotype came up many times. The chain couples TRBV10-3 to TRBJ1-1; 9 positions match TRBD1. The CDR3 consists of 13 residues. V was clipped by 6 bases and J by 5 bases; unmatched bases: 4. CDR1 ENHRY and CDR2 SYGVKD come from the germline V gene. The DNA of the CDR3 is TGTGCCATCAGGGGACAGGGCGAGACTGAAGCTTTCTTT. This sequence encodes CAIRGQGETEAFF.

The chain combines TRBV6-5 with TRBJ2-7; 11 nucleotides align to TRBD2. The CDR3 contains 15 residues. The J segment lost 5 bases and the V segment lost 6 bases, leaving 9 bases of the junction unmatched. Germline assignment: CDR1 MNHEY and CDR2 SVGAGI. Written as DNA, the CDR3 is TGTGCCAGCAGACCGCTAGCGGGGGGTGACGACGAGCAGTACTTC. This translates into CASRPLAGGDDEQYF.

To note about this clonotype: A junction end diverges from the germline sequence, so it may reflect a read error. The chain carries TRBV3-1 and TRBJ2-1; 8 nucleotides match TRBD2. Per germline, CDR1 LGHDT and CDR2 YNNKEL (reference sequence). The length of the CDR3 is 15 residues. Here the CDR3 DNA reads TGTGCCAGCAGCCAAGATTCCGGGGGGGACAATGAGCTGTTCTTC. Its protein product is CASSQDSGGDNELFF.

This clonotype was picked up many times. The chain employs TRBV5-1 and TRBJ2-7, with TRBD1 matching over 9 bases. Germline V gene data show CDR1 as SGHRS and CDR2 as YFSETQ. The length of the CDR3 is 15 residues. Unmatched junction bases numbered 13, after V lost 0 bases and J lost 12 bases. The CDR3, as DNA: TGCGCCAGCAGCTTGGACTTCCAAAAAGGACAGGGGTGGTACTTC. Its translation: CASSLDFQKGQGWYF.

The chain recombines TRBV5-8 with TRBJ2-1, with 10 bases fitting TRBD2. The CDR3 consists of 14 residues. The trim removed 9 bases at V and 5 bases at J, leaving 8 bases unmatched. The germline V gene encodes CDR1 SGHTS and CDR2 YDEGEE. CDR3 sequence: CATFWTSGNNEQFF. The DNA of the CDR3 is TGTGCCACCTTTTGGACTAGCGGAAACAATGAGCAGTTCTTC.

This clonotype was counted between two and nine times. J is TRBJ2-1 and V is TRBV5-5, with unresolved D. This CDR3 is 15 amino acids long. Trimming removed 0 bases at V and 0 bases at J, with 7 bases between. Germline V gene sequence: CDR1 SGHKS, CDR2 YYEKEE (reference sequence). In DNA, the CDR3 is TGTGCCAGCAGCTTGGGGCAGAGCTCCTACAATGAGCAGTTCTTC. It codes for CASSLGQSSYNEQFF.

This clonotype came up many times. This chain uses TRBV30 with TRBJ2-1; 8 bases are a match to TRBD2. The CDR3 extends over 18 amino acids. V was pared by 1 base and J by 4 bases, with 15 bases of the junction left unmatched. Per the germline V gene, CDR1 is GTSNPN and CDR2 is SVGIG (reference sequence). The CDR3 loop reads CAWSGGSRTSFTYNEQFF. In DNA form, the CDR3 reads TGTGCCTGGAGTGGGGGTAGTAGGACTAGCTTTACGTACAATGAGCAGTTCTTC.